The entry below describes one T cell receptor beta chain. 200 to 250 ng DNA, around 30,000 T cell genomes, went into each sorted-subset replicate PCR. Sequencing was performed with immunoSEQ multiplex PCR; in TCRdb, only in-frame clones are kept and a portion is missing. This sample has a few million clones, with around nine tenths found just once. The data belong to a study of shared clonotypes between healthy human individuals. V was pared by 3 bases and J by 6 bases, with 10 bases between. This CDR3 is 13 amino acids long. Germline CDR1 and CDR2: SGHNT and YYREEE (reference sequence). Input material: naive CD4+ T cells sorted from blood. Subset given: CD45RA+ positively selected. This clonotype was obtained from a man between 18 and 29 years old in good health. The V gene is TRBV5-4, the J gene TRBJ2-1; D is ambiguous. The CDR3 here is CASSSSPRNEQFF. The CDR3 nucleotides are TGTGCCAGCAGCTCTTCCCCCCGCAATGAGCAGTTCTTC. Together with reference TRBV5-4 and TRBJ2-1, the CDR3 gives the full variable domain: ETGVTQSPTHLIKTRGQQVTLRCSSQSGHNTVSWYQQALGQGPQFIFQYYREEENGRGNFPPRFSGLQFPNYSSELNVNALELDDSALYLCASSSSPRNEQFFGPGTRLTVL.